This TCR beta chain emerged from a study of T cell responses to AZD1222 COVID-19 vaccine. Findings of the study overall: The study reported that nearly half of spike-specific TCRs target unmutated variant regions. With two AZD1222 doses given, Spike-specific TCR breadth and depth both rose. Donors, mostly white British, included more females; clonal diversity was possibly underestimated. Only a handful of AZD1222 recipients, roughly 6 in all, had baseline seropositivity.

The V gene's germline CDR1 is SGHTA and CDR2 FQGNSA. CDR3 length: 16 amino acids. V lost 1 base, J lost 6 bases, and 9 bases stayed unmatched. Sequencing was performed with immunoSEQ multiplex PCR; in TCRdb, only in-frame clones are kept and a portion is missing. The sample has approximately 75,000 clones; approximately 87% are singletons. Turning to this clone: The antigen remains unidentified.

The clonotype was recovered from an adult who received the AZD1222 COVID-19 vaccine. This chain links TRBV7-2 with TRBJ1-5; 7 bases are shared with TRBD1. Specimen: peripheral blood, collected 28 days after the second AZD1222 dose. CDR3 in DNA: TGTGCCAGCAGCTTAGGATCGACAGGGATGAGTCAGCCCCAGCATTTT. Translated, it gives CASSLGSTGMSQPQHF. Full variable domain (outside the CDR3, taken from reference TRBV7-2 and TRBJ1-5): GAGVSQSPSNKVTEKGKDVELRCDPISGHTALYWYRQSLGQGLEFLIYFQGNSAPDKSGLPSDRFSAERTGGSVSTLTIQRTQQEDSAVYLCASSLGSTGMSQPQHFGDGTRLSIL.